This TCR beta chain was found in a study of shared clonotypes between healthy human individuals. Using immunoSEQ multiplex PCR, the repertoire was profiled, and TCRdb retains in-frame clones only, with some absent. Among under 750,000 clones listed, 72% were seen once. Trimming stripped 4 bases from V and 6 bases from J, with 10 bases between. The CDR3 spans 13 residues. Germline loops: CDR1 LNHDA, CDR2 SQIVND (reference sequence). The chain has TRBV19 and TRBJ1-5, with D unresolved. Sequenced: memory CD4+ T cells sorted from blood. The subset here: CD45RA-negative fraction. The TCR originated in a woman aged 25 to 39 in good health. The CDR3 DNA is TGTGCCAGTAGTACTCTCTGGGGTCAGCCCCAGCATTTT. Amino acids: CASSTLWGQPQHF.